This T cell receptor (beta chain) was profiled in a study of blood T cell repertoires in COVID-19. TCRdb's copy holds only in-frame clones and misses some; the assay was immunoSEQ multiplex PCR. The sample lists over 200,000 clones, 90% occurring once. Germline lookup yields CDR1 MDHEN and CDR2 SYDVKM. With 7 bases removed from V and 6 bases from J, the gap between germline ends came to 15 bases. The CDR3 has 13 amino acids. The receptor's source is a man aged 25-45 years with COVID-19, enrolled during active disease. The chain joins TRBV28 to TRBJ1-1; tentative D call: TRBD1 (6 bases). The sample consisted of peripheral blood. As DNA, the CDR3 is TGTGCCAGCAAATGGTTCAACAGGGCTGAAGCTTTCTTT. Protein product: CASKWFNRAEAFF.